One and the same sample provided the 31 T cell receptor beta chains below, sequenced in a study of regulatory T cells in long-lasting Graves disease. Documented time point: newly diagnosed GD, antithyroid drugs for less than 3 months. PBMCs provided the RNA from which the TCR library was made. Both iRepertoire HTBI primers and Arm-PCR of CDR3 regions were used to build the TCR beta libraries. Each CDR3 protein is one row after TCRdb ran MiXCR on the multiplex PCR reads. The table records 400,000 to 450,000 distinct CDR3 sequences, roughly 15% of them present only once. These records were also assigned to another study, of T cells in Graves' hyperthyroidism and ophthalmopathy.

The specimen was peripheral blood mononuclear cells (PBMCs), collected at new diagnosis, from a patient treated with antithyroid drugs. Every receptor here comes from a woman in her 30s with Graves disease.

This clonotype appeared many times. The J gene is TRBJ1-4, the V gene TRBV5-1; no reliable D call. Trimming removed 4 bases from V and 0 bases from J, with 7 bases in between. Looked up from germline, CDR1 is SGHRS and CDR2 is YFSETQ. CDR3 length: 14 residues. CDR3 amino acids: CASSALATNEKLFF. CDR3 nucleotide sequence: TGCGCCAGCAGCGCCCTTGCAACTAATGAAAAACTGTTTTTT.

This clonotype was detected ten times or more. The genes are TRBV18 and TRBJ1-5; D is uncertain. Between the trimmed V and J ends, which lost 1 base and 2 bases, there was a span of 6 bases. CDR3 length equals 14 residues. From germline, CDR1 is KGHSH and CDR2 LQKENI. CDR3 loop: CASSPLAGNQPQHF. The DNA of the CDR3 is TGTGCCAGCTCACCACTGGCAGGCAATCAGCCCCAGCATTTT.

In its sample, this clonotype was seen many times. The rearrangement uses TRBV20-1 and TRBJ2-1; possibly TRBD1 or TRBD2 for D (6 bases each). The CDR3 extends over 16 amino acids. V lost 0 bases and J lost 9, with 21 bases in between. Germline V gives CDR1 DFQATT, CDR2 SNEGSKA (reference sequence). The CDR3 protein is CSARDPGWGAIGEQFF. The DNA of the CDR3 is TGCAGTGCTAGAGATCCCGGGTGGGGGGCGATAGGTGAGCAGTTCTTC.

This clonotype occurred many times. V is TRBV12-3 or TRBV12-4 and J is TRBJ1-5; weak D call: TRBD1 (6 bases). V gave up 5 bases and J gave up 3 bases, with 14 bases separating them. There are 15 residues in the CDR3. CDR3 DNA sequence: TGTGCCAGCAGTGGTGGGGGGCAGAACAATCAGCCCCAGCATTTT. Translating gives CASSGGGQNNQPQHF.

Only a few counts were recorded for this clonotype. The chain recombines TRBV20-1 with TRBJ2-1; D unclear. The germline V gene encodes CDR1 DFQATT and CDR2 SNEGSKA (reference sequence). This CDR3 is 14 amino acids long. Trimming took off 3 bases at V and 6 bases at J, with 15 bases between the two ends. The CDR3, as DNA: TGCAGTGCTAGCCCCCGTGTAGTTAGCAATGAGCAGTTCTTC. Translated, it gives CSASPRVVSNEQFF.

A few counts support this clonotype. This CDR3 reads CSALDDSPPYF. The CDR3 bases are TGCAGTGCTCTGGACGATAGCCCTCCGTATTTT. The genes are TRBV20-1 and TRBJ2-3, with D hard to call. This CDR3 contains 11 residues. Trimming cost V 5 bases and J 14 bases, with 17 bases left between them. CDR1 is DFQATT, CDR2 SNEGSKA, per germline (reference sequence).

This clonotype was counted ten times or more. This CDR3 reads CASSQRLLGGSYNEQFF. CDR3 in DNA: TGTGCCAGCAGCCAGAGACTGCTCGGGGGTTCCTACAATGAGCAGTTCTTC. The chain uses TRBV12-3 or TRBV12-4 and TRBJ2-1; D perhaps matches TRBD2 (6 bases). The CDR3 has 17 residues. V was clipped by 6 bases and J by 1 base, with 19 bases between them.

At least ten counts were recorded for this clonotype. CDR3 sequence reads: CAWSVEVNQPQHF. As DNA, the CDR3 is TGTGCCTGGAGTGTTGAAGTAAATCAGCCCCAGCATTTT. The chain carries TRBV30 and TRBJ1-5; no reliable D call. This CDR3 is built from 13 residues. The V end lost 0 bases, the J end lost 4 bases, and 7 bases lay between the germline ends. In germline, CDR1 is GTSNPN, CDR2 SVGIG (reference sequence).

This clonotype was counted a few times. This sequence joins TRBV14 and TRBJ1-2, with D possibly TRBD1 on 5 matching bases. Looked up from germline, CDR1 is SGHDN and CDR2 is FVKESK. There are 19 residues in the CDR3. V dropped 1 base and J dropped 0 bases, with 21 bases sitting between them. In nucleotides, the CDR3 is TGTGCCAGCAGCCAAGCATCCTGGTCGGGGGGGATAGCTAACTATGGCTACACCTTC. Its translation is CASSQASWSGGIANYGYTF. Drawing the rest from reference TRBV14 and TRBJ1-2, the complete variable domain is EAGVTQFPSHSVIEKGQTVTLRCDPISGHDNLYWYRRVMGKEIKFLLHFVKESKQDESGMPNNRFLAERTGGTYSTLKVQPAELEDSGVYFCASSQASWSGGIANYGYTFGSGTRLTVV.

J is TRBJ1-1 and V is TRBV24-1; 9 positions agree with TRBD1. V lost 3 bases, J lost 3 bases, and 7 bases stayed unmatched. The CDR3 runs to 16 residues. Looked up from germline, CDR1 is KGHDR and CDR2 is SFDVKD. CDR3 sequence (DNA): TGTGCCACCAGTGATGGCGACTGGACAGGGGACACTGAAGCTTTCTTT. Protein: CATSDGDWTGDTEAFF.

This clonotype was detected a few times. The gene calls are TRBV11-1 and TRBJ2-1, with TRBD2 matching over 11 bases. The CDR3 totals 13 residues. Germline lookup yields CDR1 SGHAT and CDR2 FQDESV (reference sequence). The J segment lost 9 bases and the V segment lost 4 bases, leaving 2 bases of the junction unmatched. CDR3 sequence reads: CASSYSGGAEQFF. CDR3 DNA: TGTGCCAGCAGCTATAGCGGGGGGGCTGAGCAGTTCTTC. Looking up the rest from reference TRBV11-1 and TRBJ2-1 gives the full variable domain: EAEVAQSPRYKITEKSQAVAFWCDPISGHATLYWYRQILGQGPELLVQFQDESVVDDSQLPKDRFSAERLKGVDSTLKIQPAELGDSAMYLCASSYSGGAEQFFGPGTRLTVL.

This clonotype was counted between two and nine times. CDR3 nucleotides: TGTGCCAGCAGGCGGTCCTTCGATCAGTTCTTC. Encoded protein: CASRRSFDQFF. This chain links TRBV6-2 or TRBV6-3 with TRBJ2-1; D gene unclear. Trimming pared 6 bases from V and 13 bases from J, leaving 13 bases between. The CDR3 has 11 residues. From germline, CDR1 is MNHEY and CDR2 SVGEGT.

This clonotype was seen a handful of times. CDR3 DNA: TGTGCCAGCAGCGTAACCAGCGGGATGGGCACCGGGGAGCTGTTTTTT. Its translation: CASSVTSGMGTGELFF. The gene calls are TRBV9 and TRBJ2-2, with 7 bases fitting TRBD2. The CDR3 has 16 amino acids. The V gene's germline CDR1 is SGDLS and CDR2 YYNGEE. Trimming cost V 1 base and J 4 bases; bases outside gene matches: 7. Complete variable domain (other parts from reference TRBV9 and TRBJ2-2): DSGVTQTPKHLITATGQRVTLRCSPRSGDLSVYWYQQSLDQGLQFLIQYYNGEERAKGNILERFSAQQFPDLHSELNLSSLELGDSALYFCASSVTSGMGTGELFFGEGSRLTVL.

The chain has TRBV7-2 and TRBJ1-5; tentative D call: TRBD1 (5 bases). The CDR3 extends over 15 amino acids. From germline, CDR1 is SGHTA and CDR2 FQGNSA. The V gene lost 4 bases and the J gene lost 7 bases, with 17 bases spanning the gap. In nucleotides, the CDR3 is TGTGCCAGCAGCTATATCCAGGGTCTCGGGCAGCCCCAGCATTTT. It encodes CASSYIQGLGQPQHF.

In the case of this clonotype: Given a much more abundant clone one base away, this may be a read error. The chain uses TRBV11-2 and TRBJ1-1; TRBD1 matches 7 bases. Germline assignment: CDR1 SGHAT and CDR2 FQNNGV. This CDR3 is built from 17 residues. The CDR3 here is CASSSALRQGPCTEVFF. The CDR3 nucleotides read TGTGCCAGCAGCTCTGCGTTACGACAGGGACCCTGCACTGAAGTTTTCTTT.

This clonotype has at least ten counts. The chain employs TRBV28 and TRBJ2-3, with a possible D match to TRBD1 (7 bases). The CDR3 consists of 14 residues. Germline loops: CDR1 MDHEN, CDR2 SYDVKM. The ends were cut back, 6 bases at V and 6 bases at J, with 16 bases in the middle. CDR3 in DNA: TGTGCCAGCAGCTTGACAGGGACTTTGGATACGCAGTATTTT. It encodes CASSLTGTLDTQYF.

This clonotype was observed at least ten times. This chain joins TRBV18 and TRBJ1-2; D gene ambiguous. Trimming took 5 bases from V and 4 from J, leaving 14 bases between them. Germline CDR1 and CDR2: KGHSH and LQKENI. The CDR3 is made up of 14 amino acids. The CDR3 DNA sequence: TGTGCCAGCTCAACCTCCAGACAATTCTATGGCTACACCTTC. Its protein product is CASSTSRQFYGYTF.

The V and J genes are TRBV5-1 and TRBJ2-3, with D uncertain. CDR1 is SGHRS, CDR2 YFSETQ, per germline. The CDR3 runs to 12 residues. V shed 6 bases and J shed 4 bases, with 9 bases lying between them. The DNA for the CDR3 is TGCGCCAGCACCGAACCCCCAGATACGCAGTATTTT. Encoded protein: CASTEPPDTQYF.

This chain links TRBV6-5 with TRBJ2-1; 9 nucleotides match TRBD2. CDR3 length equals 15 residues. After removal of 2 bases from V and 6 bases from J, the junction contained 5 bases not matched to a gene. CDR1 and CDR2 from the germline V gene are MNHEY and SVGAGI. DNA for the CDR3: TGTGCCAGCAGTTACGCGCTAGCGGGGACCAATGAGCAGTTCTTC. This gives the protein CASSYALAGTNEQFF.

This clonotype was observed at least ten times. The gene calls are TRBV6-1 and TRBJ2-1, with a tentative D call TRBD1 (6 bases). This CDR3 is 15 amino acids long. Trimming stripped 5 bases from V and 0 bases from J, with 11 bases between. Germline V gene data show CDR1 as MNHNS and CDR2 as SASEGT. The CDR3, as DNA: TGTGCCAGCAGTATGGACAGAGACTCCTACAATGAGCAGTTCTTC. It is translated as CASSMDRDSYNEQFF.

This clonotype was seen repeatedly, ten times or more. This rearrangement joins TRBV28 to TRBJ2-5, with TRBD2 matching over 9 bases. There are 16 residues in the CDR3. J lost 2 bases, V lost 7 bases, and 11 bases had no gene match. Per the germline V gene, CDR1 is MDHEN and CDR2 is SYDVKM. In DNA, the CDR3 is TGTGCCAGCACCCGCCTTGGAGCGGGAGGTCAAGAGACCCAGTACTTC. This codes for CASTRLGAGGQETQYF. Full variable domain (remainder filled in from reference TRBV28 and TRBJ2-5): DVKVTQSSRYLVKRTGEKVFLECVQDMDHENMFWYRQDPGLGLRLIYFSYDVKMKEKGDIPEGYSVSREKKERFSLILESASTNQTSMYLCASTRLGAGGQETQYFGPGTRLLVL.

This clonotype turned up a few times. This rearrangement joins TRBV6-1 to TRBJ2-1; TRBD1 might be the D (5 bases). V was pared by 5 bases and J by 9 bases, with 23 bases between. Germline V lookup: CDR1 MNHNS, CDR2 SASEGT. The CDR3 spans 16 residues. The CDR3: CASSPLLGQLRSEQFF. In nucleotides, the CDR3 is TGTGCCAGCAGTCCGCTCTTGGGGCAGTTGCGTAGTGAGCAGTTCTTC.

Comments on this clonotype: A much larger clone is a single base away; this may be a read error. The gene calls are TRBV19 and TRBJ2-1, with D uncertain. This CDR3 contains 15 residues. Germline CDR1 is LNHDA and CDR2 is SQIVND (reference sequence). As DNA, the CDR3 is TGTGCCGGTAGAACGTATACGAGCTCCTACAATGAGCAGTTCTTC. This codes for CAGRTYTSSYNEQFF.

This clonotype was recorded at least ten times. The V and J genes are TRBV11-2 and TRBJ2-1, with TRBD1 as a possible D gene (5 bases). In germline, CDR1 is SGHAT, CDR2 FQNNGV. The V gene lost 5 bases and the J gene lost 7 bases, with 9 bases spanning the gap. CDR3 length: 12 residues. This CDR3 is CASSVDSNEQFF. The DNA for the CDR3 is TGTGCCAGCAGCGTCGACAGTAATGAGCAGTTCTTC.

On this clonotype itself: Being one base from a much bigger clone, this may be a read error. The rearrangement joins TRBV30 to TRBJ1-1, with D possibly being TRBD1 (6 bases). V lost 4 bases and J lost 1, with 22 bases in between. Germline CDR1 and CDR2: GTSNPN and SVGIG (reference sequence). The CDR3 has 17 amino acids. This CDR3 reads CAWKEIKRGGTNTEAFF. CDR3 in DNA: TGTGCCTGGAAGGAAATCAAAAGGGGGGGCACGAACACTGAAGCTTTCTTT. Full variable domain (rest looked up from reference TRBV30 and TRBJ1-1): SQTIHQWPATLVQPVGSPLSLECTVEGTSNPNLYWYRQAAGRGLQLLFYSVGIGQISSEVPQNLSASRPQDRQFILSSKKLLLSDSGFYLCAWKEIKRGGTNTEAFFGQGTRLTVV.

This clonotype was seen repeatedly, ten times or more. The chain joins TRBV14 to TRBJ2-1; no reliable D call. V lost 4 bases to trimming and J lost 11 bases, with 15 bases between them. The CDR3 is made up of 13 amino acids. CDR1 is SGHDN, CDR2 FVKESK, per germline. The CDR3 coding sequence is TGTGCCAGCAGCCTACCACCGAGTACGAAGCAGTTCTTC. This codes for CASSLPPSTKQFF. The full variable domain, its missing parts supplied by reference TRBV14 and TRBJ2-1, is EAGVTQFPSHSVIEKGQTVTLRCDPISGHDNLYWYRRVMGKEIKFLLHFVKESKQDESGMPNNRFLAERTGGTYSTLKVQPAELEDSGVYFCASSLPPSTKQFFGPGTRLTVL.

The DNA of the CDR3 is TGTGCCAGCAGCTTGACGCAGGGGAGGGCCTACGAGCAGTACTTC. This codes for CASSLTQGRAYEQYF. The V gene is TRBV7-2, the J gene TRBJ2-7; D may be TRBD2 (7 bases). Germline V gives CDR1 SGHTA, CDR2 FQGNSA. The V end was cut by 3 bases, the J end by 2 bases, with 14 bases between. The length of the CDR3 is 15 residues. The full variable domain, with the rest looked up from reference TRBV7-2 and TRBJ2-7, is GAGVSQSPSNKVTEKGKDVELRCDPISGHTALYWYRQSLGQGLEFLIYFQGNSAPDKSGLPSDRFSAERTGGSVSTLTIQRTQQEDSAVYLCASSLTQGRAYEQYFGPGTRLTVT.

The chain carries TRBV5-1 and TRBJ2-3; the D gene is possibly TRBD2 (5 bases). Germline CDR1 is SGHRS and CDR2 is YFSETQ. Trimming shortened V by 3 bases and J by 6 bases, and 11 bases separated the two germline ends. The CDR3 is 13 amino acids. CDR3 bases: TGCGCCAGCAGCTCCGAGGGTCTGGATACGCAGTATTTT. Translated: CASSSEGLDTQYF.

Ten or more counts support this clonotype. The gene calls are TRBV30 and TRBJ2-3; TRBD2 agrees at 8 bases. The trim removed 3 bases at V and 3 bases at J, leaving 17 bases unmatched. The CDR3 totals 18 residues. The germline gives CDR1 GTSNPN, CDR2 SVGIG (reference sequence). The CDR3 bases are TGTGCCTGGAGCCCACCCCGTGGGAGCGGGAGTCTGACAGATACGCAGTATTTT. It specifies CAWSPPRGSGSLTDTQYF.

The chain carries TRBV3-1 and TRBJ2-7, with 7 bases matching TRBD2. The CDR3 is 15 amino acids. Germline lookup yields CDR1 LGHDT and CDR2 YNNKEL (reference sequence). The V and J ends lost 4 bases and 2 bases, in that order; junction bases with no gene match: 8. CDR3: CASSPLGGDPYEQYF. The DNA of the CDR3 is TGTGCCAGCAGCCCCCTTGGGGGGGACCCCTACGAGCAGTACTTC.

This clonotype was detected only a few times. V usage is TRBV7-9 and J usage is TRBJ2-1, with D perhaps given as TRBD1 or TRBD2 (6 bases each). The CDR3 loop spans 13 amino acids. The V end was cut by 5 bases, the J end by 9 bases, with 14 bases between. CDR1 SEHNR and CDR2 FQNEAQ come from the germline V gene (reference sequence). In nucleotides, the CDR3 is TGTGCCAGCAGCGCTAAGGGGGGAGGTGAGCAGTTCTTC. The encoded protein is CASSAKGGGEQFF.